This T cell receptor beta chain was recovered during a study of blood T cells in healthy people across ages. Findings and limits, study-wide: Per million T cells, TCR beta diversity dropped about linearly as age rose.

For this clonotype: The antigen is not known.

Germline V gene data show CDR1 as DFQATT and CDR2 as SNEGSKA (reference sequence). The CDR3 runs 16 residues. For the second PCR, which ran for about 6 to 12 cycles, a sample-barcoded 5' primer and a J-beta primer mix were used. A single record per CDR3 protein comes from TCRdb applying MiXCR to the 5' RACE reads. The repertoire holds 750,000 to 850,000 distinct CDR3 sequences, with about 25% as singletons. These data were also reused for a study on T cells of mothers and their children. As that study records: Nine systemically healthy Caucasian donors: three mothers, six children.

The rearrangement links TRBV20-1 to TRBJ2-5, with 8 bases matching TRBD1. The DNA end is a closer match to TRBJ2-7, so the J assignment may be wrong. This clonotype was obtained from a boy aged 5-17 years in good health. The sequenced sample was blood. This CDR3 reads CSARDAKTGEFGEQYF. The CDR3 bases are TGCAGTGCTAGAGATGCGAAGACAGGGGAGTTTGGCGAGCAGTACTTC.